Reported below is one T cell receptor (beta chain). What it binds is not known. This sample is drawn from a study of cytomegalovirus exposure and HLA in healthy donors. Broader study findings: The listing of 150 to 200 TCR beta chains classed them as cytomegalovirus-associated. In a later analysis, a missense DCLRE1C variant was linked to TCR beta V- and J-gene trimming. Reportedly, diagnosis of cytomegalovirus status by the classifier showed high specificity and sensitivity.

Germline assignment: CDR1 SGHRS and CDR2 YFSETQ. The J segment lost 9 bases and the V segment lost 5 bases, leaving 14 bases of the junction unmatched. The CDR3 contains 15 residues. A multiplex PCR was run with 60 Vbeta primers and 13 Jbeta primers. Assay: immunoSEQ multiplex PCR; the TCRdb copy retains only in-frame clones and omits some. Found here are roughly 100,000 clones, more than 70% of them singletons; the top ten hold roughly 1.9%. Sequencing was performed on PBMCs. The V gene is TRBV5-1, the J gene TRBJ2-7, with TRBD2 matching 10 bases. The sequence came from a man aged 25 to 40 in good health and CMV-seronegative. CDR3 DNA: TGCGCCAGCAGACCTCTAGCGGGGGATACGGGGGGGCAGTACTTC. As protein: CASRPLAGDTGGQYF.